These 13 T cell receptor beta chains came from one sample sequenced in a study of CD8 T cells in ankylosing spondylitis. Study outcomes and limitations: What seemed typical of ankylosing spondylitis blood was a TCR beta motif built from roughly eight highly homologous variants.

MiXCR was run by TCRdb on the 5' RACE reads, yielding one entry per CDR3 protein. The table shows fewer than 550,000 distinct CDR3 sequences, with about 5.7% occurring only once. These TCRs' antigens remain unknown. Sequenced: blood, either unsorted or a sorted T cell fraction (not recorded which). The receptor source for this set is a male donor with ankylosing spondylitis.

This clonotype was detected many times. The V and J genes are TRBV7-2 and TRBJ1-6; D is unclear. The CDR3 is 12 amino acids. Trimming cost V 6 bases and J 5 bases, with 5 bases left between them. CDR1 SGHTA and CDR2 FQGNSA come from the germline V gene. The CDR3 nucleotides are TGTGCCAGCAGTGTTAATAATTCACCCCTCCACTTT. Translation: CASSVNNSPLHF.

This clonotype was counted ten times or more. This chain connects TRBV20-1 to TRBJ2-1; 8 positions match TRBD2. Germline-derived CDR1 and CDR2 are DFQATT and SNEGSKA (reference sequence). Trimming cost V 0 bases and J 6 bases; bases outside gene matches: 7. The CDR3 sequence is 15 residues long. The CDR3 bases are TGCAGTGCTAGAGAGCGGGGACTAGAAGGCAATGAGCAGTTCTTC. It yields the protein CSARERGLEGNEQFF.

This clonotype was observed at least ten times. The chain recombines TRBV29-1 with TRBJ2-1; 7 nucleotides line up with TRBD2. CDR1 and CDR2 (germline): SQVTM, ANQGSEA. Trimming cost V 4 bases and J 5 bases; bases outside gene matches: 11. The CDR3 loop spans 15 amino acids. This CDR3 reads CSVALGGGGDNEQFF. For the CDR3, the DNA is TGCAGCGTTGCGCTGGGCGGGGGTGGAGACAATGAGCAGTTCTTC.

This clonotype was observed many times. As DNA, the CDR3 is TGTGCCAGCAGCGTACGTCCGAACACCGGGGAGCTGTTTTTT. It is translated as CASSVRPNTGELFF. This rearrangement joins TRBV9 to TRBJ2-2; D uncertain. Trimming took 1 base from V and 0 from J, leaving 4 bases between them. Per germline, CDR1 SGDLS and CDR2 YYNGEE. The CDR3 runs 14 residues.

Only a few counts were recorded for this clonotype. The chain couples TRBV6-2 or TRBV6-3 to TRBJ2-5; D might be TRBD1 (6 bases). There are 14 residues in the CDR3. V lost 6 bases, J lost 4 bases, and 15 bases lay in between. Germline V gene lookup returns CDR1 MNHEY and CDR2 SVGEGT. Here the CDR3 reads CASRDRHWRETQYF. The CDR3 DNA reads as TGTGCCAGCAGAGACAGGCACTGGAGAGAGACCCAGTACTTC.

This clonotype was detected ten times or more. The chain carries TRBV5-5 and TRBJ2-7; TRBD2 agrees at 11 bases. The CDR3 is 14 residues long. V was clipped by 4 bases and J by 3 bases; unmatched bases: 3. Germline CDR1 and CDR2: SGHKS and YYEKEE (reference sequence). The CDR3 spells CASSQLAGVYEQYF. The CDR3 DNA sequence: TGTGCCAGCAGCCAACTAGCGGGAGTCTACGAGCAGTACTTC.

This clonotype was counted at least ten times. The chain recombines TRBV12-3 or TRBV12-4 with TRBJ1-1; D remains ambiguous. The CDR3 covers 13 residues. V was cut by 4 bases and J by 5 bases, with 11 bases left in between. The CDR3 region is CASSSRTRTEAFF. The CDR3 DNA reads as TGTGCCAGCAGTTCCCGGACGAGGACTGAAGCTTTCTTT.

This clonotype appeared many times. The chain combines TRBV20-1 with TRBJ1-2, with D perhaps matching TRBD1 (6 bases). Germline CDR1 DFQATT, CDR2 SNEGSKA (reference sequence). The CDR3 sequence is 13 residues long. Trimming pared 6 bases from V and 5 bases from J, leaving 16 bases between. CDR3 coding DNA: TGCAGTGCAGGAAGACAGGCCCAATATGGCTACACCTTC. Protein sequence: CSAGRQAQYGYTF.

This clonotype has ten or more counts. The V call is TRBV29-1, the J call TRBJ1-2, with D possibly TRBD1 on 6 matching bases. With 5 bases removed from V and 4 bases from J, the gap between germline ends came to 26 bases. The CDR3 runs to 17 residues. CDR1 and CDR2 (germline): SQVTM, ANQGSEA. Here the CDR3 DNA reads TGCAGCGTTCCCACCCCTTCTCAGGGGACACAAGGCTATGGCTACACCTTC. Translated, it gives CSVPTPSQGTQGYGYTF.

The table lists this clonotype with many counts. The chain is built from TRBV20-1 and TRBJ2-7; TRBD1 matches at 8 bases. The CDR3 consists of 12 residues. The germline CDR1 and CDR2 sequences are DFQATT and SNEGSKA (reference sequence). V gave up 6 bases and J gave up 2 bases; unmatched junction bases: 3. The chain's CDR3 is CSAMTGAYEQYF. CDR3 nucleotide sequence: TGCAGTGCCATGACAGGGGCCTACGAGCAGTACTTC.

This clonotype was found many times. The chain joins TRBV7-9 to TRBJ1-1; tentatively, D is TRBD1 (6 bases). With 6 bases removed from V and 6 bases from J, the gap between germline ends came to 17 bases. CDR1 is SEHNR and CDR2 is FQNEAQ in the germline V gene (reference sequence). This CDR3 has 14 amino acids. The DNA for the CDR3 is TGTGCCAGCAGTCATCTGGGGGCTGGGGCTGAAGCTTTCTTT. This gives the protein CASSHLGAGAEAFF.

This clonotype was counted many times. The V call is TRBV7-8, the J call TRBJ2-3; D assignment may be TRBD1 or TRBD2 (5 bases each). Trimming took 5 bases from V and 4 from J, leaving 19 bases between them. Germline V gives CDR1 SGHVS, CDR2 FQNEAQ. This CDR3 is built from 16 residues. In DNA form, the CDR3 reads TGTGCCAGCAGCACTAGAAGGGGCGGGCTTGCAGATACGCAGTATTTT. It encodes CASSTRRGGLADTQYF.

This clonotype appeared a few times. The V and J genes are TRBV28 and TRBJ1-4; 9 nucleotides line up with TRBD1. The CDR3 sequence is 15 residues long. From germline, CDR1 is MDHEN and CDR2 SYDVKM. Trimming cost V 5 bases and J 4 bases; bases outside gene matches: 5. CDR3 sequence (DNA): TGTGCCAGCAGTCGACAGGGACAGGGTAATGAAAAACTGTTTTTT. Translation: CASSRQGQGNEKLFF.